The T cell receptor (beta chain) described here comes from a study of vaccination and CD4 T cells after COVID-19. Overall study: Timing of post-vaccine sample collection was a median 72 days after dose two, with a range of 14 to 241.

Treatment denoted: roughly ten-day PBMC culture with coronavirus spike peptide pools or control peptides (ViraFEST assay). Once peptide pools had expanded antigen-specific T cells, ViraFEST sequenced TCRs. The Oncomine TCR Beta short-read assay sequenced DNA from cultured CD4+ T cells. TCRdb re-analysed the PCR reads in MiXCR, keeping a single row per CDR3 protein. This table has under 15,000 distinct CDR3 sequences, under 60% appearing once. To note about this clonotype: Its antigen is unknown.

V was clipped by 4 bases and J by 1 base, with 16 bases between them. CDR3 length: 16 amino acids. Germline CDR1 reads MNHEY; CDR2 reads SVGAGI. V and J are TRBV6-5 and TRBJ1-1; D remains ambiguous. The material sequenced was CD4+ T cells from blood, cultured in vitro. The sequence derives from a human donor who had recovered from COVID-19. The DNA for the CDR3 is TGTGCCAGCAGTTCCCCCGGGCAGGTCTGGAACACTGAAGCTTTCTTT. This gives the protein CASSSPGQVWNTEAFF.